This is a list of T cell receptor beta chains from one sample in a study of T cells in Graves' hyperthyroidism and ophthalmopathy. TCRdb called the multiplex PCR reads again in MiXCR, with one record for every CDR3 protein. The sample carries roughly 350,000 distinct CDR3 sequences, roughly 15% recorded once. The sample taken for sequencing was blood. All receptors come from a young woman with Graves' ophthalmopathy. Each CDR3 is given without its conserved first and last residue.

j_call: TRBJ2-3
v_call: TRBV20-1
cdr3_aa: SARPVPARADTQY

j_call: TRBJ1-4
v_call: TRBV11-2
cdr3_aa: ASSSGQTGEKLF

j_call: TRBJ2-5
v_call: TRBV11-3
cdr3_aa: ASSLASGVEETQY

j_call: TRBJ1-1
v_call: TRBV2
cdr3_aa: ASSEEGRGLTEAF

j_call: TRBJ2-7
v_call: TRBV3-1
cdr3_aa: ASSQGGSMQY

j_call: TRBJ1-2
v_call: TRBV28
cdr3_aa: ASSQGQGSYGYT

j_call: TRBJ2-7
v_call: TRBV30
cdr3_aa: AWNSGGEQY

j_call: TRBJ1-2
v_call: TRBV2
cdr3_aa: ASTPGTGGGYT

j_call: TRBJ1-6
v_call: TRBV30
cdr3_aa: AWRVDSSYNSPLH

j_call: TRBJ2-1
v_call: TRBV5-1
cdr3_aa: ASSLPTSNEQF

j_call: TRBJ2-1
v_call: TRBV7-8
cdr3_aa: ASSDRLAGGLLEQF

j_call: TRBJ1-5
v_call: TRBV20-1
cdr3_aa: SAQIPSGDRGLRNQPQH

j_call: TRBJ1-2
v_call: TRBV12-3/TRBV12-4
cdr3_aa: ASSFLGQGNYGYT

j_call: TRBJ2-5
v_call: TRBV7-6
cdr3_aa: ASSLDVGAQY

j_call: TRBJ1-1
v_call: TRBV3-1
cdr3_aa: ASSLTRARGAEAF

j_call: TRBJ2-1
v_call: TRBV4-1
cdr3_aa: ASSQEKRGGFSEQF

j_call: TRBJ2-5
v_call: TRBV29-1
cdr3_aa: SVEGGAGGVETQY

j_call: TRBJ2-3
v_call: TRBV4-1
cdr3_aa: ASSQEMSCGGYTDTQY

j_call: TRBJ1-5
v_call: TRBV3-1
cdr3_aa: ASSQQGSNQPQH

j_call: TRBJ1-2
v_call: TRBV27
cdr3_aa: ASSPGRGQRKNYGYT

j_call: TRBJ2-1
v_call: TRBV20-1
cdr3_aa: SARVATRGGHNEQF

j_call: TRBJ2-5
v_call: TRBV28
cdr3_aa: ASSLFGQGVEETQY

j_call: TRBJ2-1
v_call: TRBV9
cdr3_aa: ASSPTGTGDEQF

j_call: TRBJ2-1
v_call: TRBV11-2
cdr3_aa: ASSFFPSEQF

j_call: TRBJ2-5
v_call: TRBV28
cdr3_aa: ASTDGGGVETQY

j_call: TRBJ1-6
v_call: TRBV9
cdr3_aa: ASSLRGDSPLH

j_call: TRBJ2-5
v_call: TRBV13
cdr3_aa: ASGKRTNQETQY

j_call: TRBJ1-1
v_call: TRBV2
cdr3_aa: ASSEPGEAF

j_call: TRBJ2-1
v_call: TRBV19
cdr3_aa: ASSLQGIEQF

j_call: TRBJ1-1
v_call: TRBV7-9
cdr3_aa: ASSLEAGRKNTEAF

j_call: TRBJ1-5
v_call: TRBV4-2
cdr3_aa: ASSQGGTGSDNQPQH

j_call: TRBJ2-2
v_call: TRBV30
cdr3_aa: AWSVVQGDGELF

j_call: TRBJ2-7
v_call: TRBV5-1
cdr3_aa: ASSPSGTMLEQY

j_call: TRBJ1-5
v_call: TRBV24-1
cdr3_aa: ATSDLFWLRVYSNQPQH

j_call: TRBJ2-2
v_call: TRBV7-2
cdr3_aa: ASSFSGGPPF

j_call: TRBJ2-7
v_call: TRBV20-1
cdr3_aa: SARTVRHEQY

j_call: TRBJ1-6
v_call: TRBV6-2/TRBV6-3
cdr3_aa: ASIQGNSPLH

j_call: TRBJ2-2
v_call: TRBV9
cdr3_aa: ASSVDGVYTGELF

j_call: TRBJ2-7
v_call: TRBV30
cdr3_aa: ACSRDSSYEQY

j_call: TRBJ2-1
v_call: TRBV12-3/TRBV12-4
cdr3_aa: ASSLRAGGGNNEQF

j_call: TRBJ2-5
v_call: TRBV24-1
cdr3_aa: ATSQAGQETQY

j_call: TRBJ2-5
v_call: TRBV12-3/TRBV12-4
cdr3_aa: ASRRGVGGETQY

j_call: TRBJ2-7
v_call: TRBV7-9
cdr3_aa: ASSPGANLKTYEQY

j_call: TRBJ2-1
v_call: TRBV12-3/TRBV12-4
cdr3_aa: ASSFPTNEQF

j_call: TRBJ2-4
v_call: TRBV6-1
cdr3_aa: ASSKQGKENIQY

j_call: TRBJ2-5
v_call: TRBV11-3
cdr3_aa: ASSLDNAEGETQY

j_call: TRBJ2-3
v_call: TRBV20-1
cdr3_aa: SARDSGRRAGDTQY

j_call: TRBJ1-1
v_call: TRBV5-6
cdr3_aa: ASSLLPVGGAF